The 29 T cell receptor beta chains presented below share a single source sample, sequenced in a study of identical twins. Each CDR3 protein is one row after TCRdb ran MiXCR on the 5' RACE reads. The data show about 900,000 distinct CDR3 sequences, with approximately 13% seen just once and around 1.5% held by the top ten. These same data were also listed under a study on yellow fever vaccine responses in identical twins.

The sample taken for sequencing was PBMCs. Every receptor here comes from a woman aged 18-35 years in good health.

This clonotype appeared a few times. The CDR3 DNA sequence: TGTGCCACCAGTGCGGGACAGGGGAACATTCAGTACTTC. It specifies CATSAGQGNIQYF. This sequence joins TRBV24-1 and TRBJ2-4; 10 bases map to TRBD1. The CDR3 is 13 residues long. The junction had 1 base not matched to a gene; V was cut back by 5 bases and J by 7 bases. CDR1 KGHDR and CDR2 SFDVKD come from the germline V gene.

This clonotype has at least ten counts. The chain combines TRBV12-3 or TRBV12-4 with TRBJ2-1; 7 bases align to TRBD2. The J segment lost 4 bases and the V segment lost 3 bases, leaving 6 bases of the junction unmatched. This CDR3 has 15 amino acids. This chain's CDR3 is CASSLSSGTYNEQFF. Here the CDR3 DNA reads TGTGCCAGCAGTTTGTCTAGCGGAACGTACAATGAGCAGTTCTTC.

The table lists this clonotype with a few counts. The gene calls are TRBV3-1 and TRBJ2-7; D might be TRBD2 (6 bases). V was pared by 3 bases and J by 0 bases, with 9 bases between. Germline CDR1 LGHDT, CDR2 YNNKEL (reference sequence). This CDR3 has 14 amino acids. The CDR3: CASSQGLLSYEQYF. The CDR3 nucleotides are TGTGCCAGCAGCCAGGGACTTCTCTCCTACGAGCAGTACTTC.

The chain combines TRBV4-2 with TRBJ1-1, with TRBD1 identical over 7 bases. Trimming removed 5 bases from V and 3 bases from J; junction bases left unmatched: 12. Germline V gene data show CDR1 as LGHNA and CDR2 as YNFKEQ. The CDR3 has 16 amino acids. CDR3 protein: CASSWEWDRKYTEAFF. The CDR3 DNA reads as TGTGCCAGCAGCTGGGAGTGGGACAGAAAGTACACTGAAGCTTTCTTT.

This clonotype has ten or more counts. V gene TRBV28 combines with J gene TRBJ2-7; 14 nucleotides line up with TRBD2. Germline V gene sequence: CDR1 MDHEN, CDR2 SYDVKM. The CDR3 contains 15 residues. The V segment lost 4 bases and the J segment 2 bases; nucleotides outside the gene matches: 1. The CDR3 spells CASSWGLAGAYEQYF. CDR3 coding DNA: TGTGCCAGCAGTTGGGGACTAGCGGGAGCCTACGAGCAGTACTTC.

The genes are TRBV19 and TRBJ1-2; 8 positions match TRBD1. V lost 4 bases and J lost 6; bases outside the gene matches: 16. This CDR3 comprises 17 residues. The germline CDR1 and CDR2 sequences are LNHDA and SQIVND (reference sequence). CDR3 loop: CASSRGTGRKVSNGYTF. CDR3 nucleotides: TGTGCCAGTAGTAGAGGGACAGGTCGGAAAGTCTCGAATGGCTACACCTTC.

In this sample, this clonotype turned up a few times. The chain links TRBV5-1 to TRBJ1-1, with 7 bases identical to TRBD1. The CDR3 totals 14 residues. With V trimmed by 4 bases and J by 5 bases, 8 bases remained unmatched. Germline assignment: CDR1 SGHRS and CDR2 YFSETQ. CDR3 region: CASSAGTVETEAFF. The CDR3 nucleotides read TGCGCCAGCAGCGCGGGGACAGTCGAAACTGAAGCTTTCTTT.

The chain recombines TRBV9 with TRBJ2-3; 11 nucleotides match TRBD2. J lost 3 bases, V lost 0 bases, and 3 bases had no gene match. The germline gives CDR1 SGDLS, CDR2 YYNGEE. There are 16 residues in the CDR3. CDR3 sequence: CASSVDLAGGTDTQYF. CDR3 DNA: TGTGCCAGCAGCGTAGATCTAGCGGGGGGAACAGATACGCAGTATTTT.

The chain couples TRBV7-8 to TRBJ2-3, with TRBD2 matching over 12 bases. J was trimmed by 0 bases and V by 3 bases; bases with no gene match: 10. The CDR3 has 19 amino acids. From germline, CDR1 is SGHVS and CDR2 FQNEAQ. CDR3 nucleotide sequence: TGTGCCAGCAGCTTCCGGGTGACTAGCGGGAGATCTAGCACAGATACGCAGTATTTT. The encoded protein is CASSFRVTSGRSSTDTQYF.

The chain recombines TRBV5-6 with TRBJ1-4; D call uncertain. The CDR3 runs to 15 residues. V was trimmed by 1 base and J by 5 bases, leaving 12 bases between them. CDR1 and CDR2 (germline): SGHDT, YYEEEE. The DNA of the CDR3 is TGTGCCAGCAGCTTGCTACGACATCAAAATGAAAAACTGTTTTTT. Its protein product is CASSLLRHQNEKLFF.

This clonotype has only a few counts. This chain joins TRBV4-1 and TRBJ2-3, with 9 bases identical to TRBD1. Trimming took 2 bases from V and 5 from J; bases not matched to a gene: 11. The CDR3 contains 17 residues. CDR1 and CDR2 (germline): MGHRA, YSYEKL. This chain's CDR3 is CASSQPGQGGDRDTQYF. The CDR3 DNA follows: TGCGCCAGCAGCCAACCGGGACAGGGAGGAGATAGAGATACGCAGTATTTT.

The table lists this clonotype with many counts. The chain uses TRBV4-2 and TRBJ2-3; 8 bases are a match to TRBD2. The CDR3 totals 16 residues. Trimming removed 0 bases from V and 3 bases from J; junction bases left unmatched: 5. From germline, CDR1 is LGHNA and CDR2 YNFKEQ. CDR3 in amino acids: CASSQEGGLGTDTQYF. CDR3 DNA: TGTGCCAGCAGCCAAGAAGGGGGACTAGGGACAGATACGCAGTATTTT.

CDR3 residues: CASSWDILDGEAFF. The CDR3, as DNA: TGCGCCAGCAGCTGGGACATCCTGGATGGTGAAGCTTTCTTT. V usage is TRBV5-1 and J usage is TRBJ1-1, with TRBD1 as a possible D gene (6 bases). CDR1 is SGHRS, CDR2 YFSETQ, per germline. The CDR3 runs 14 residues. V lost 3 bases, J lost 7 bases, and 16 bases lay in between. Full variable domain (outside the CDR3, taken from reference TRBV5-1 and TRBJ1-1): KAGVTQTPRYLIKTRGQQVTLSCSPISGHRSVSWYQQTPGQGLQFLFEYFSETQRNKGNFPGRFSGRQFSNSRSEMNVSTLELGDSALYLCASSWDILDGEAFFGQGTRLTVV.

This clonotype was seen only a few times. The V call is TRBV6-5, the J call TRBJ1-5; 8 bases are a match to TRBD1. CDR3 length equals 15 residues. CDR1 and CDR2 (germline): MNHEY, SVGAGI. J was trimmed by 7 bases and V by 2 bases; bases with no gene match: 7. Here the CDR3 reads CASSYEAGGRQPQHF. The CDR3 DNA follows: TGTGCCAGCAGTTACGAGGCAGGGGGCAGGCAGCCCCAGCATTTT.

The chain carries TRBV4-2 and TRBJ2-1, with 9 positions matching TRBD2. The CDR3 has 17 residues. Germline V CDR1 and CDR2: LGHNA, YNFKEQ. V was clipped by 3 bases and J by 1 base; unmatched bases: 7. The CDR3 DNA sequence: TGTGCCAGCAGCCACGACAGGCTAGCGGGGTCCTACAATGAGCAGTTCTTC. Amino acid sequence: CASSHDRLAGSYNEQFF.

This clonotype was observed a few times. This chain links TRBV14 with TRBJ2-2, with 7 nucleotides matching TRBD1. The CDR3 sequence is 16 residues long. V lost 0 bases to trimming and J lost 0 bases; unmatched junction nucleotides: 1. Per the germline V gene, CDR1 is SGHDN and CDR2 is FVKESK. CDR3 protein: CASSQDQGANTGELFF. CDR3 DNA sequence: TGTGCCAGCAGCCAAGATCAGGGGGCGAACACCGGGGAGCTGTTTTTT.

This clonotype has a handful of counts. This chain joins TRBV19 and TRBJ2-3, with TRBD1 matching 9 bases. Germline assignment: CDR1 LNHDA and CDR2 SQIVND (reference sequence). The CDR3 length is 14 residues. V lost 8 bases to trimming and J lost 9 bases; unmatched junction nucleotides: 12. The CDR3 nucleotides read TGTGCCAGTTCCCCAGGACAGGGGCCGTCCACGCAGTATTTT. Residues: CASSPGQGPSTQYF.

This clonotype occurred a few times. This chain connects TRBV24-1 to TRBJ2-7, with no clear D. This CDR3 contains 13 residues. The V and J ends lost 2 bases and 6 bases respectively, with 10 bases between them. Germline lookup yields CDR1 KGHDR and CDR2 SFDVKD. CDR3 sequence (DNA): TGTGCCACCAGTGATTCCCCCTCTGCCGAGCAGTACTTC. It encodes CATSDSPSAEQYF.

This clonotype occurred many times. The chain is built from TRBV6-1 and TRBJ1-5, with D possibly TRBD1 on 5 matching bases. The CDR3 loop spans 13 amino acids. Per germline, CDR1 MNHNS and CDR2 SASEGT. The V end lost 6 bases, the J end lost 7 bases, and 13 bases lay between the germline ends. CDR3 coding DNA: TGTGCCAGCAGAGCAGGGTTACGGCAGCCCCAGCATTTT. It codes for CASRAGLRQPQHF.

J is TRBJ2-5 and V is TRBV18; maybe TRBD1 (5 bases). This CDR3 has 14 residues. V was shortened by 2 bases and J by 1 base, with 8 bases between the two germline ends. Per germline, CDR1 KGHSH and CDR2 LQKENI. The CDR3 here is CASSPGAVQETQYF. The CDR3 nucleotides read TGTGCCAGCTCACCAGGGGCCGTCCAAGAGACCCAGTACTTC.

CDR3 in DNA: TGCGCCAGCGAAAGATCCCGCGTTATTGTTGGCGACGAGCAGTACTTC. Protein product: CASERSRVIVGDEQYF. The chain combines TRBV5-1 with TRBJ2-7; no definite D call. V lost 7 bases to trimming and J lost 5 bases, with 25 bases between them. Germline-derived CDR1 and CDR2 are SGHRS and YFSETQ. The CDR3 has 16 residues. Drawing the rest from reference TRBV5-1 and TRBJ2-7, the complete variable domain is KAGVTQTPRYLIKTRGQQVTLSCSPISGHRSVSWYQQTPGQGLQFLFEYFSETQRNKGNFPGRFSGRQFSNSRSEMNVSTLELGDSALYLCASERSRVIVGDEQYFGPGTRLTVT.

This clonotype showed up many times. This chain connects TRBV5-1 to TRBJ1-5; D is unclear. CDR1 is SGHRS and CDR2 is YFSETQ in the germline V gene. This CDR3 comprises 14 residues. Trimming removed 0 bases at V and 4 bases at J, with 8 bases between. The CDR3 spells CASSLGSVNQPQHF. In DNA, the CDR3 is TGCGCCAGCAGCTTGGGGTCAGTGAATCAGCCCCAGCATTTT.

This chain joins TRBV10-3 and TRBJ2-1, with D possibly called TRBD1 or TRBD2 (5 bases each). The V and J ends lost 4 bases and 0 bases respectively, with 10 bases between them. The CDR3 loop spans 15 amino acids. From germline, CDR1 is ENHRY and CDR2 SYGVKD. This CDR3 reads CAISAPGSSYNEQFF. The CDR3 coding sequence is TGTGCCATCAGTGCCCCAGGGAGCTCCTACAATGAGCAGTTCTTC.

The J gene is TRBJ2-1, the V gene TRBV19; D remains unclear. This CDR3 is built from 16 residues. V was clipped by 6 bases and J by 6 bases, with 21 bases between them. Germline V lookup: CDR1 LNHDA, CDR2 SQIVND (reference sequence). The DNA of the CDR3 is TGTGCCAGTAGCAACCGATTGGAATTTAATGGCAATGAGCAGTTCTTC. Residues: CASSNRLEFNGNEQFF. The full variable domain, completed using reference TRBV19 and TRBJ2-1, is DGGITQSPKYLFRKEGQNVTLSCEQNLNHDAMYWYRQDPGQGLRLIYYSQIVNDFQKGDIAEGYSVSREKKESFPLTVTSAQKNPTAFYLCASSNRLEFNGNEQFFGPGTRLTVL.

The chain carries TRBV6-4 and TRBJ2-1, with no clear D. This CDR3 has 15 residues. The V end was cut by 5 bases, the J end by 0 bases, with 11 bases between. Per the germline V gene, CDR1 is MRHNA and CDR2 is SNTAGT. The CDR3 DNA follows: TGTGCCAGCAGTTTCCAATCTAGCTCCTACAATGAGCAGTTCTTC. Its translation is CASSFQSSSYNEQFF.

The chain has TRBV5-1 and TRBJ1-2, with TRBD1 matching over 10 bases. Germline-derived CDR1 and CDR2 are SGHRS and YFSETQ. The junction had 5 bases not matched to a gene; V was cut back by 0 bases and J by 6 bases. The CDR3 length is 15 residues. The CDR3 region is CASSLDQGTGDGYTF. Written as DNA, the CDR3 is TGCGCCAGCAGCTTGGATCAAGGGACAGGGGATGGCTACACCTTC. Full variable domain (remainder filled in from reference TRBV5-1 and TRBJ1-2): KAGVTQTPRYLIKTRGQQVTLSCSPISGHRSVSWYQQTPGQGLQFLFEYFSETQRNKGNFPGRFSGRQFSNSRSEMNVSTLELGDSALYLCASSLDQGTGDGYTFGSGTRLTVV.

CDR3: CASSSDGQGNTGELFF. Here the CDR3 DNA reads TGTGCCAGCAGCTCAGATGGACAGGGGAACACCGGGGAGCTGTTTTTT. The chain has TRBV7-9 and TRBJ2-2; 8 bases fit TRBD1. The CDR3 totals 16 residues. Per germline, CDR1 SEHNR and CDR2 FQNEAQ (reference sequence). Trimming took 4 bases from V and 1 from J; bases not matched to a gene: 5.

This clonotype has a handful of counts. The gene calls are TRBV28 and TRBJ2-2, with 7 positions matching TRBD2. The germline gives CDR1 MDHEN, CDR2 SYDVKM. V was pared by 6 bases and J by 2 bases, with 3 bases of the junction left unmatched. This CDR3 region has 14 residues. This CDR3 reads CASRASGNTGELFF. The CDR3 DNA sequence: TGTGCCAGCAGGGCTAGCGGTAACACCGGGGAGCTGTTTTTT.

This clonotype came up a few times. The V and J genes are TRBV6-1 and TRBJ2-7, with D perhaps matching TRBD1 (6 bases). The germline V gene has CDR1 MNHNS and CDR2 SASEGT. The CDR3 is made up of 13 amino acids. Deletions cut 4 bases from V and 0 bases from J, with 7 bases between. This CDR3 reads CASSVQGSYEQYV. Here the CDR3 DNA reads TGTGCCAGCAGTGTACAGGGCTCCTACGAGCAGTACGTC.